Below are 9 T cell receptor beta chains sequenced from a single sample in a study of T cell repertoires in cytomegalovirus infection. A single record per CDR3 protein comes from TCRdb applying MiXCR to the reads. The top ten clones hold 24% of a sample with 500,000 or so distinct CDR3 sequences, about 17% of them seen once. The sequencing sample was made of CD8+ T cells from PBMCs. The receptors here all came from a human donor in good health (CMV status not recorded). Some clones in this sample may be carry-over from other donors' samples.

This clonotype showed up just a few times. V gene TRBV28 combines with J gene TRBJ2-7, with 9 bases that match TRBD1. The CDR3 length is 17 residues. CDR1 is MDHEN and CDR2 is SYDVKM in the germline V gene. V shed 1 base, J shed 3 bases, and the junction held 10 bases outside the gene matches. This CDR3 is CASSLFTGTGSLYEQYF. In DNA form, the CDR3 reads TGTGCCAGCAGTTTATTTACCGGGACAGGGAGTCTCTACGAGCAGTACTTC.

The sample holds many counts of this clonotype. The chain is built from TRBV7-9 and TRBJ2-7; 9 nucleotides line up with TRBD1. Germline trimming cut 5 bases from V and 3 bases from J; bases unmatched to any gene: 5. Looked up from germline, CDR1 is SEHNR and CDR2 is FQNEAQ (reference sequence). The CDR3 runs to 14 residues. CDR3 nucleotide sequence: TGTGCCAGCAGCGTGACGACAGGGGGCTACGAGCAGTACTTC. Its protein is CASSVTTGGYEQYF.

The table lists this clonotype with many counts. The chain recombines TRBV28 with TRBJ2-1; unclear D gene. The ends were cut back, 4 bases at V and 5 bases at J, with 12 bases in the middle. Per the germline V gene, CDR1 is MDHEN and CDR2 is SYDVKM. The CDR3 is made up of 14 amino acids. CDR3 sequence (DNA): TGTGCCAGCAGTTCCCTAGACATCAACAATGAGCAGTTCTTC. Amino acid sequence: CASSSLDINNEQFF.

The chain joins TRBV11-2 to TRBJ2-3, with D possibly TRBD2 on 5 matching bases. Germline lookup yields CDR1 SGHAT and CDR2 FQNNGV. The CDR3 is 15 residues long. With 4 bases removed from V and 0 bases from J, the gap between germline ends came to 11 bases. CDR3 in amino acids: CASSYTGISTDTQYF. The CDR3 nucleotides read TGTGCCAGCAGCTATACGGGGATAAGCACAGATACGCAGTATTTT.

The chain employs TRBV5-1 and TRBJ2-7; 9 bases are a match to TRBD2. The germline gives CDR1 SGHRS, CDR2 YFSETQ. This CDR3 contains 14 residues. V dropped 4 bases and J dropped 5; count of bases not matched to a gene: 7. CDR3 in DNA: TGCGCCAGCAGCCCAGTAGCGGGAGTAGACGAGCAGTACTTC. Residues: CASSPVAGVDEQYF.

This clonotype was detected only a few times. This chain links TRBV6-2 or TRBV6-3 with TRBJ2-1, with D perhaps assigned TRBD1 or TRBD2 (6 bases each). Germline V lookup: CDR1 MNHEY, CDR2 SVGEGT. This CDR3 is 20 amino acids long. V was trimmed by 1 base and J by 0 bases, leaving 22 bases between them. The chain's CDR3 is CASSYFSIIPEGGSYNEQFF. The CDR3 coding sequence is TGTGCCAGCAGTTACTTTTCGATAATTCCAGAGGGGGGCTCCTACAATGAGCAGTTCTTC.

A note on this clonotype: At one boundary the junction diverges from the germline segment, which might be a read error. The DNA of the CDR3 is TGTGCCAGCAGCTTGACCCTGGGCGCAGATACGCAGTTTTTT. Protein sequence: CASSLTLGADTQFF. This sequence joins TRBV5-6 and TRBJ2-3; D is unclear. CDR1 SGHDT and CDR2 YYEEEE come from the germline V gene. The CDR3 is 14 residues long.

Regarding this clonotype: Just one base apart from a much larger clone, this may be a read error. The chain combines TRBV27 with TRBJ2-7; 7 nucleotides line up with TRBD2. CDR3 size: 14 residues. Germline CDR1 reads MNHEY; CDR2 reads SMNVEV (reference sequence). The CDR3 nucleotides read TGTGCCGGCAGTCCGGCGGGAGTTTCTTACGAGCAGTACTTC. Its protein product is CAGSPAGVSYEQYF.

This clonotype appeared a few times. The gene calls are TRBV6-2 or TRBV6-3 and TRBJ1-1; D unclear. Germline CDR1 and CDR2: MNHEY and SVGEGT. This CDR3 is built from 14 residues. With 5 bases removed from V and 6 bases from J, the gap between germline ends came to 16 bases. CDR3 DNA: TGTGCCAGCAGTCCAAGGGTAAGGTCGGCTGAAGCTTTCTTT. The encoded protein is CASSPRVRSAEAFF.